The clone carrying this TCR beta chain occurred a few times. Combining a sample-barcoded 5' primer with a J-beta primer mix, a second PCR ran for about 6 to 11 cycles. A template-switch adaptor containing 12 random nucleotides labeled each cDNA molecule. TCRdb re-analysed the 5' RACE reads in MiXCR, keeping a single row per CDR3 protein. The data contain under 2 million distinct CDR3 sequences, approximately 32% of them singletons. Trimming shortened V by 4 bases and J by 5 bases, and 15 bases separated the two germline ends. This CDR3 is built from 15 residues. Germline values: CDR1 SEHNR, CDR2 FQNEAQ (reference sequence). This sample was taken from a study of blood T cells in healthy people across ages.

Sequencing was performed on blood. V is TRBV7-9 and J is TRBJ2-1, with unresolved D. This receptor was obtained from a woman in her twenties or thirties in good health. As DNA, the CDR3 is TGTGCCAGCAGCTCGTTCGGAGATTCCGACAATGAGCAGTTCTTC. Residues: CASSSFGDSDNEQFF.